This entry lists 32 T cell receptor beta chains sequenced from one sample in a study of blood T cells in healthy people across ages. For the second PCR, which ran for roughly 6 to 12 cycles, a sample-barcoded 5' primer and a J-beta primer mix were used. One entry per CDR3 protein results from TCRdb running MiXCR on the 5' RACE reads. The table has around 500,000 distinct CDR3 sequences, around 27% seen once. These data are also associated with another study on T cells of mothers and their children.

The sample consisted of blood. These receptors were collected from a boy aged 2-15 years in good health.

The chain recombines TRBV12-3 or TRBV12-4 with TRBJ1-6; 10 nucleotides align to TRBD1. CDR3 size: 14 residues. With V trimmed by 6 bases and J by 9 bases, 5 bases remained unmatched. CDR3 protein: CASRTGGEGSPLHF. In nucleotides, the CDR3 is TGTGCCAGCAGGACAGGGGGCGAGGGTTCACCCCTCCACTTT.

CDR3: CASSQVWRQGVEKLFF. In nucleotides, the CDR3 is TGTGCCAGCAGCCAAGTGTGGAGGCAGGGAGTTGAAAAACTGTTTTTT. The V call is TRBV3-1, the J call TRBJ1-4, with D perhaps matching TRBD1 (5 bases). Germline V CDR1 and CDR2: LGHDT, YNNKEL (reference sequence). V was clipped by 1 base and J by 7 bases, with 16 bases between them. CDR3 length equals 16 residues. The complete variable domain, with remaining parts taken from reference TRBV3-1 and TRBJ1-4, reads DTAVSQTPKYLVTQMGNDKSIKCEQNLGHDTMYWYKQDSKKFLKIMFSYNNKELIINETVPNRFSPKSPDKAHLNLHINSLELGDSAVYFCASSQVWRQGVEKLFFGSGTQLSVL.

In its sample, this clonotype was seen a few times. A much larger clone lies one base from this, so it may be a read error. The gene calls are TRBV7-2 and TRBJ1-3; D ambiguous. CDR3 size: 11 residues. The V gene's germline CDR1 is SGHTA and CDR2 FQGNSA. V shed 6 bases and J shed 1 base, with 1 base lying between them. For the CDR3, the DNA is TGTGCCAGCAGGTCTGGAAACACCATATATTTT. Its protein is CASRSGNTIYF. The whole variable domain, filled in from reference TRBV7-2 and TRBJ1-3, reads GAGVSQSPSNKVTEKGKDVELRCDPISGHTALYWYRQSLGQGLEFLIYFQGNSAPDKSGLPSDRFSAERTGGSVSTLTIQRTQQEDSAVYLCASRSGNTIYFGEGSWLTVV.

This rearrangement joins TRBV5-5 to TRBJ2-5, with 8 bases that match TRBD1. The J call may be mistaken, given a closer DNA end match to TRBJ2-7. Germline CDR1 SGHKS, CDR2 YYEKEE (reference sequence). The CDR3 has 16 residues. CDR3 sequence (DNA): TGTGCCAGCACCCTTAGTCCGGGACAGGATTCCTACGAGCAGTACTTC. Translating gives CASTLSPGQDSYEQYF.

The chain recombines TRBV7-9 with TRBJ2-7, with D possibly being TRBD2 (5 bases). The CDR3 has 12 residues. The V gene lost 5 bases and the J gene lost 5 bases, with 10 bases spanning the gap. In germline, CDR1 is SEHNR, CDR2 FQNEAQ (reference sequence). CDR3 in amino acids: CASSADGNEQYF. CDR3 nucleotide sequence: TGTGCCAGCAGCGCAGACGGGAACGAGCAGTACTTC.

This clonotype occurred a few times. The chain combines TRBV5-1 with TRBJ2-5; TRBD2 matches 13 bases. The CDR3 has 18 amino acids. Looked up from germline, CDR1 is SGHRS and CDR2 is YFSETQ. J lost 5 bases, V lost 0 bases, and 10 bases had no gene match. The CDR3 DNA reads TGCGCCAGCAGCTTGGGGACTAGCGGGGGAGCTGCCATCGAGACCCAGTACTTC. Protein sequence: CASSLGTSGGAAIETQYF.

The chain uses TRBV5-1 and TRBJ2-7, with no clear D. The germline V and J ends were trimmed by 0 bases and 3 bases, with 10 bases remaining between them. CDR3 length equals 14 residues. Germline V gene sequence: CDR1 SGHRS, CDR2 YFSETQ. For the CDR3, the DNA is TGCGCCAGCAGCTTGGTGGCGGCCAACTACGAGCAGTACTTC. Translated: CASSLVAANYEQYF. The variable domain in full, completed from reference TRBV5-1 and TRBJ2-7, reads KAGVTQTPRYLIKTRGQQVTLSCSPISGHRSVSWYQQTPGQGLQFLFEYFSETQRNKGNFPGRFSGRQFSNSRSEMNVSTLELGDSALYLCASSLVAANYEQYFGPGTRLTVT.

The table lists this clonotype with a few counts. J is TRBJ2-1 and V is TRBV29-1; TRBD2 agrees at 10 bases. The germline CDR1 and CDR2 sequences are SQVTM and ANQGSEA. There are 16 residues in the CDR3. With V trimmed by 7 bases and J by 10 bases, 19 bases remained unmatched. The chain's CDR3 is CSASSGGYIRFGEQFF. DNA for the CDR3: TGCAGCGCCTCTAGCGGGGGCTATATACGGTTCGGAGAGCAGTTCTTC.

The chain has TRBV9 and TRBJ2-2; 14 positions agree with TRBD2. The V gene's germline CDR1 is SGDLS and CDR2 YYNGEE. Unmatched junction bases numbered 4, after V lost 4 bases and J lost 5 bases. This CDR3 region has 16 residues. The CDR3 bases are TGTGCCAGCAGCCTGCGGACTAGCGGGAGGACCGGGGAGCTGTTTTTT. It translates to CASSLRTSGRTGELFF. Supplemented by reference TRBV9 and TRBJ2-2, the full variable domain reads DSGVTQTPKHLITATGQRVTLRCSPRSGDLSVYWYQQSLDQGLQFLIQYYNGEERAKGNILERFSAQQFPDLHSELNLSSLELGDSALYFCASSLRTSGRTGELFFGEGSRLTVL.

A few counts support this clonotype. The V call is TRBV29-1, the J call TRBJ2-7; D gene ambiguous. V was cut by 2 bases and J by 3 bases, with 20 bases left in between. Germline CDR1 and CDR2: SQVTM and ANQGSEA. CDR3 length: 16 amino acids. The CDR3 is CSVERDRWSGVYEQYF. The CDR3 DNA is TGCAGCGTTGAACGCGACCGATGGTCTGGGGTCTACGAGCAGTACTTC.

V usage is TRBV7-9 and J usage is TRBJ1-6, with 10 bases identical to TRBD1. Trimming took 5 bases from V and 10 from J; bases not matched to a gene: 5. The CDR3 consists of 14 residues. Germline CDR1 reads SEHNR; CDR2 reads FQNEAQ (reference sequence). The CDR3 DNA is TGTGCCAGCAGCCCGGGACAGGGGCTATCACCCCTCCACTTT. Protein product: CASSPGQGLSPLHF.

About this clonotype: An end of the junction differs from the germline gene, which may be a read error. The genes are TRBV5-1 and TRBJ2-3; TRBD2 agrees at 8 bases. The CDR3 spans 15 residues. Germline loops: CDR1 SGHRS, CDR2 YFSETQ. CDR3 in DNA: TGCGCCAGCAGCTCGGGGACTAGTGTCACAGATATGCAGTGTTTT. Its translation is CASSSGTSVTDMQCF.

This clonotype came up once. The chain is built from TRBV6-5 and TRBJ2-2; TRBD2 agrees at 7 bases. The CDR3 extends over 12 amino acids. Losses at the gene ends were 10 bases for V and 3 bases for J; bases not matched to a gene: 2. Germline lookup yields CDR1 MNHEY and CDR2 SVGAGI. The CDR3 reads CATLAYTGELFF. CDR3 DNA sequence: TGTGCCACACTAGCGTACACCGGGGAGCTGTTTTTT.

The rearrangement joins TRBV7-8 to TRBJ2-7; 8 nucleotides align to TRBD1. From germline, CDR1 is SGHVS and CDR2 FQNEAQ. Germline trimming cut 8 bases from V and 4 bases from J; bases unmatched to any gene: 16. This CDR3 spans 16 amino acids. The CDR3 loop reads CASGPAPGTGMYEQYF. The CDR3 DNA sequence: TGTGCCAGCGGCCCAGCCCCGGGGACAGGCATGTACGAGCAGTACTTC.

The chain couples TRBV29-1 to TRBJ2-1; D uncertain. Between the trimmed V and J ends, which lost 4 bases and 2 bases, there was a span of 0 bases. Germline-derived CDR1 and CDR2 are SQVTM and ANQGSEA. The CDR3 loop spans 10 amino acids. The CDR3, as DNA: TGCAGCGTTGCCTACAATGAGCAGTTCTTC. Encoded protein: CSVAYNEQFF.

The chain couples TRBV6-1 to TRBJ2-1, with D perhaps assigned TRBD1 or TRBD2 (5 bases each). The germline V gene encodes CDR1 MNHNS and CDR2 SASEGT. This CDR3 comprises 13 residues. Trimming left V 11 bases short and J 2 bases short, with 13 bases between. DNA for the CDR3: TGTGCCTCTCGGGGCAGCACCTACAATGAGCAGTTCTTC. Translated: CASRGSTYNEQFF.

The chain links TRBV10-3 to TRBJ2-5; D possibly corresponds to TRBD2 (5 bases). The DNA end is a closer match to TRBJ2-1, so the J assignment may be wrong. Germline assignment: CDR1 ENHRY and CDR2 SYGVKD. The CDR3 runs to 13 residues. As DNA, the CDR3 is TGTGCCATCAGTGCCATCGGGAACTTTGAGCAGTTCTTC. Residues: CAISAIGNFEQFF.

This clonotype was found many times. CDR3 nucleotides: TGTGCCAGCAGTGGACTAGCACCCGAGCAGTACTTC. Its protein product is CASSGLAPEQYF. J is TRBJ2-7 and V is TRBV9; TRBD2 matches at 8 bases. The V gene end was trimmed by 5 bases and the J gene end by 6 bases; junction bases not matched to a gene: 4. The CDR3 loop spans 12 amino acids. Germline V lookup: CDR1 SGDLS, CDR2 YYNGEE.

CDR3 loop: CASSFQVLALGWYEQYF. CDR3 sequence (DNA): TGTGCCAGCAGCTTTCAAGTACTAGCGCTGGGATGGTACGAGCAGTACTTC. The chain recombines TRBV7-8 with TRBJ2-5; 7 bases are a match to TRBD2. Judging by the DNA end, TRBJ2-7 fits better; the J call may be wrong. Germline V lookup: CDR1 SGHVS, CDR2 FQNEAQ. This CDR3 has 17 amino acids.

The table lists this clonotype with many counts. V usage is TRBV18 and J usage is TRBJ2-1; no reliable D call. Between the trimmed V and J ends, which lost 0 bases and 0 bases, there was a span of 9 bases. The CDR3 totals 16 residues. Germline V lookup: CDR1 KGHSH, CDR2 LQKENI. The CDR3 is CASSPPFLSSYNEQFF. CDR3 nucleotides: TGTGCCAGCTCACCACCGTTCCTTAGCTCCTACAATGAGCAGTTCTTC.

In this sample, this clonotype turned up a few times. Germline and junction disagree at one end, which may indicate a read error. The rearrangement uses TRBV4-2 and TRBJ2-3; TRBD2 is a possible D gene (6 bases). Germline V gene data show CDR1 as LGHNA and CDR2 as YNFKEQ. The CDR3 consists of 14 residues. The CDR3 region has the DNA TGTGCCAGCAGCCAAGACACTAGCAGAGATACGCAGTATTTT. Translating it yields CASSQDTSRDTQYF.

This clonotype was seen only a few times. The chain links TRBV20-1 to TRBJ1-1, with TRBD1 matching over 8 bases. The CDR3 is made up of 13 amino acids. Germline V gives CDR1 DFQATT, CDR2 SNEGSKA (reference sequence). The ends lost 5 bases at V and 0 bases at J; junction bases unmatched: 2. The DNA of the CDR3 is TGCAGTGCTGGGGGACAGGTGAACACTGAAGCTTTCTTT. Translation: CSAGGQVNTEAFF.

The chain uses TRBV3-1 and TRBJ1-3; the D is unclear. V was cut by 3 bases and J by 3 bases, with 12 bases left in between. Germline CDR1 is LGHDT and CDR2 is YNNKEL (reference sequence). CDR3 length equals 15 residues. CDR3 nucleotide sequence: TGTGCCAGCAGCCAGGCCGCCTCGGGTGGAAACACCATATATTTT. Translated, it gives CASSQAASGGNTIYF.

This clonotype was counted a few times. The genes are TRBV29-1 and TRBJ2-7, with D unresolved. The V gene's germline CDR1 is SQVTM and CDR2 ANQGSEA. The CDR3 sequence is 12 residues long. The V and J ends lost 2 bases and 2 bases respectively, with 7 bases between them. CDR3: CSVEKETYEQYF. The CDR3 nucleotides are TGCAGCGTTGAAAAAGAAACCTACGAGCAGTACTTC.

This clonotype has just a few counts. V and J are TRBV13 and TRBJ2-2, with D tentatively TRBD1 (6 bases). The CDR3 covers 14 residues. Germline-derived CDR1 and CDR2 are PRHDT and FYEKMQ (reference sequence). V was cut by 4 bases and J by 9 bases, with 15 bases left in between. CDR3 nucleotide sequence: TGTGCCAGCAGCTCCACGTCAGGGGTCTGGGAGCTGTTTTTT. Protein sequence: CASSSTSGVWELFF.

The chain employs TRBV27 and TRBJ2-5, with D hard to call. CDR1 is MNHEY and CDR2 is SMNVEV in the germline V gene (reference sequence). V lost 6 bases, J lost 5 bases, and 10 bases lay in between. The CDR3 spans 12 residues. The CDR3: CASRSLRETQYF. The CDR3 DNA is TGTGCCAGCAGAAGCCTCCGGGAGACCCAGTACTTC.

This clonotype showed up just a few times. The rearrangement joins TRBV5-1 to TRBJ1-1, with D maybe TRBD1 (5 bases). Germline-derived CDR1 and CDR2 are SGHRS and YFSETQ. The ends were cut back, 6 bases at V and 7 bases at J, with 19 bases in the middle. The CDR3 runs to 14 residues. CDR3 nucleotides: TGCGCCAGCACTGACCCGGGGGGAGGTAGTGAAGCTTTCTTT. The encoded protein is CASTDPGGGSEAFF.

Worth noting for this clonotype: This may be a read error: a much more frequent sequence differs by one nucleotide. This sequence joins TRBV6-5 and TRBJ1-2; 9 bases are a match to TRBD1. Germline lookup yields CDR1 MNHEY and CDR2 SVGAGI. CDR3 length: 14 residues. V lost 5 bases to trimming and J lost 7 bases; unmatched junction nucleotides: 8. CDR3 protein: CASSETGGYGGYTF. The CDR3 DNA sequence: TGTGCCAGCAGTGAAACAGGGGGCTACGGTGGCTACACCTTC.

V and J are TRBV4-1 and TRBJ1-1, with 9 bases identical to TRBD1. CDR3 length: 15 residues. CDR1 MGHRA and CDR2 YSYEKL come from the germline V gene. Trimming removed 6 bases from V and 0 bases from J; junction bases left unmatched: 5. The CDR3, as DNA: TGCGCCAGCAGACCCGGGACAGGGTTGAACACTGAAGCTTTCTTT. This encodes CASRPGTGLNTEAFF.

This clonotype was seen at least ten times. CDR3: CASSVDTYGYTF. The DNA of the CDR3 is TGTGCCAGCAGTGTGGACACGTATGGCTACACCTTC. The V and J genes are TRBV12-3 or TRBV12-4 and TRBJ1-2; D is possibly TRBD1 (5 bases). V gave up 5 bases and J gave up 5 bases, with 9 bases separating them. The CDR3 extends over 12 amino acids.

The genes are TRBV29-1 and TRBJ1-2, with TRBD1 matching over 11 bases. This CDR3 has 14 amino acids. Looked up from germline, CDR1 is SQVTM and CDR2 is ANQGSEA. V shed 5 bases, J shed 2 bases, and the junction held 4 bases outside the gene matches. The CDR3 spells CSVQGDRGNYGYTF. DNA for the CDR3: TGCAGCGTTCAGGGGGACAGGGGGAACTATGGCTACACCTTC.

This clonotype was observed a few times. The CDR3 is CASSLASENTEAFF. The CDR3 coding sequence is TGCGCCAGCAGCTTGGCCTCGGAGAACACTGAAGCTTTCTTT. V gene TRBV5-1 combines with J gene TRBJ1-1; D remains ambiguous. This CDR3 spans 14 amino acids. In germline, CDR1 is SGHRS, CDR2 YFSETQ. Trimming pared 0 bases from V and 1 base from J, leaving 7 bases between.